This TCR beta chain stems from a study of blood T cells in healthy people across ages. Turning to the study itself: About one barcoded beta molecule per two T cells came from capture by template switching.

Total RNA was extracted at no less than 5.5 micrograms per sample. A second PCR of about 7 to 11 cycles used a sample-barcoded 5' primer and a J-beta primer mix. Each sample yielded at least 2.5 million CDR3-containing paired-end reads. TCRdb re-called the 5' RACE reads through MiXCR, storing one row per CDR3 protein. The top ten clones hold about 4% of a sample with about 1.5 million distinct CDR3 sequences, about 42% of them seen once. Germline V gene data show CDR1 as DFQATT and CDR2 as SNEGSKA (reference sequence). The CDR3 has 17 residues. Trimming took off 7 bases at V and 0 bases at J, with 21 bases between the two ends. This clonotype was seen a handful of times.

The clonotype originates from a woman aged 18-29 years in good health. The chain uses TRBV20-1 and TRBJ1-4; TRBD1 is a possible D gene (5 bases). Sequenced input: blood. DNA of the CDR3: TGCAGTGGCTCCGGGACTAGGGCTCCCGCAACTAATGAAAAACTGTTTTTT. Translated: CSGSGTRAPATNEKLFF.